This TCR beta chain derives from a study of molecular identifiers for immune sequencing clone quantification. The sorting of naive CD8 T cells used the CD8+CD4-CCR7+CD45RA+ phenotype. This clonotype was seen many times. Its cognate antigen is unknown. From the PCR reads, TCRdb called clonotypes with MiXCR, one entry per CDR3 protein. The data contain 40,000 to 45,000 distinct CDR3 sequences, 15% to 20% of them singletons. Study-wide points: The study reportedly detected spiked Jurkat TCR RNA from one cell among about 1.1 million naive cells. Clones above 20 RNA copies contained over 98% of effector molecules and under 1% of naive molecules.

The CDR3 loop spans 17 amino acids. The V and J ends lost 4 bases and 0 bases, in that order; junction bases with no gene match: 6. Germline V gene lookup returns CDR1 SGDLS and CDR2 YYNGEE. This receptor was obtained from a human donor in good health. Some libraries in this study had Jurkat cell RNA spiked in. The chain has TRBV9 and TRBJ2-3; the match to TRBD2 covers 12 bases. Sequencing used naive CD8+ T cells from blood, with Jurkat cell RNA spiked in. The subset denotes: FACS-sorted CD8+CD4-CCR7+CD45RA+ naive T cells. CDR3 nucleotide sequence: TGTGCCAGCAGCCCCCGACTAGCGGGGGTTAGCACAGATACGCAGTATTTT. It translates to CASSPRLAGVSTDTQYF.